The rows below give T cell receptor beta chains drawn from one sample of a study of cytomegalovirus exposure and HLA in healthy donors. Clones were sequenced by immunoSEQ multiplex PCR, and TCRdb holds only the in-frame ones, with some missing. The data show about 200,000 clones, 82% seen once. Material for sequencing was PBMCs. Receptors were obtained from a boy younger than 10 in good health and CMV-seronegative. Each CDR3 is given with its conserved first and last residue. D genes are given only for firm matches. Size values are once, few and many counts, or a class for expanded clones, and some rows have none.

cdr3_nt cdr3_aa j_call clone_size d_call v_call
TGCGCCAGCAGCTTCAAAGAGGACAGCAACTACAATGAGCAGTTCTTC CASSFKEDSNYNEQFF TRBJ2-1 NA NA TRBV23-1
TGTGCCACCAGCAGAGATAAGCTAGGGACTGACTATGGCTACACCTTC CATSRDKLGTDYGYTF TRBJ1-2 once NA TRBV15
TGTGCCAGCAGGTCAAATCAGCCCCAGCATTTT CASRSNQPQHF TRBJ1-5 NA NA TRBV9
TGCGCCAGCAGCCTGCGCGGAGCCCATAATGAAAAACTGTTTTTT CASSLRGAHNEKLFF TRBJ1-4 NA NA TRBV5-1
TGTGCCAGCAGGACTGAAGGAACCTACGAGCAGTACTTC CASRTEGTYEQYF TRBJ2-7 NA NA TRBV25-1
TGTGCCAGCAGCCAAGCCTCGGGACTAGCGTACAATGAGCAGTTCTTC CASSQASGLAYNEQFF TRBJ2-1 NA TRBD2 TRBV4-2
TGTGCCAGCATCCAGAACAGGGTTCAAGAAAAACTGTTTTTT CASIQNRVQEKLFF TRBJ1-4 NA NA TRBV2
TGTGCCAGCAGTTCTAGCGGGGGGGCCTTTTGGTCCTACAATGAGCAGTTCTTC CASSSSGGAFWSYNEQFF TRBJ2-1 few TRBD2 TRBV7-2
TGTGCCAGCAGCTTTAGCAGGGATAGGAAAAAACTGTTTTTT CASSFSRDRKKLFF TRBJ1-4 NA NA TRBV7-8
TGTGCCAGCAGTGAACTAGCGGGGGGGCTATATGAGCAGTTCTTC CASSELAGGLYEQFF TRBJ2-1 NA TRBD2 TRBV2
TGTGCCAGCAGCCAAGTGAGTGGGGGAGGCGCTTTCTTT CASSQVSGGGAFF TRBJ1-1 NA NA TRBV14